This record looks at one TCR beta chain sequence and its context. The target antigen is unknown. By way of CD45RO/CCR7/CD25/CD127/CD95/CD27, the CD4+ regulatory, stem cell-like memory, central memory and naive cells were sorted. This specimen comes from a study of beta chain features in type 1 diabetes. Overall study findings and caveats: Significant though moderate, a shortening of TCRB CDR3s appeared in all four CD4+ subsets of Type 1 diabetes patients.

The isolated RNA, all of it, was reverse transcribed, so expressed TCRB transcripts were what got sequenced. Repertoires were generated with immunoSEQ multiplex PCR, while TCRdb's copy carries only in-frame clones and drops some. The sample has some 270,000 clones, over 12% seen once; the top ten hold more than 0.02%. The TCR comes from a woman aged 40 to 55 in good health. What was sequenced was naive CD4+ T cells from blood.

CDR3 loop: CASSEMMGQRYGYTF. The CDR3 coding sequence is TGTGCCAGCAGTGAAATGATGGGACAGCGGTATGGCTACACCTTC. This chain joins TRBV6-1 and TRBJ1-2; 7 nucleotides match TRBD1. In germline, CDR1 is MNHNS, CDR2 SASEGT. The CDR3 is made up of 15 amino acids. V shed 2 bases and J 5 bases; nucleotides not matched to a gene: 8.